This TCR beta chain was identified during a study of cytomegalovirus exposure and HLA in healthy donors. General observations from the study: In a later analysis, TCR beta V- and J-gene trimming was associated with a missense DCLRE1C variant.

It was with 60 Vbeta and 13 Jbeta primers that the PCR ran. TCRdb's copy holds only in-frame clones and misses some; the assay was immunoSEQ multiplex PCR. In the table there are more than 150,000 clones, approximately 80% of which are singletons. On this clone itself: Its antigen is as yet unknown.

The CDR3 loop spans 15 amino acids. Per the germline V gene, CDR1 is MRHNA and CDR2 is SNTAGT. J lost 4 bases, V lost 0 bases, and 3 bases had no gene match. The receptor comes from a girl aged 2 to 10 in good health and CMV-seropositive. V is TRBV6-4 and J is TRBJ2-5; TRBD1 aligns across 9 bases. Sample: PBMCs. The CDR3 region is CASSDSGQGGETQYF. The DNA for the CDR3 is TGTGCCAGCAGTGACTCGGGACAGGGTGGAGAGACCCAGTACTTC.